This entry lists 25 T cell receptor beta chains sequenced from one sample in a study of breast tumors, draining lymph nodes, adjacent tissues. TCRdb used MiXCR to reprocess the multiplex PCR reads, holding one entry per CDR3 protein. The table has 180,000 or so distinct CDR3 sequences, 25% to 40% seen once; the top ten hold approximately 4.5%. Breast cancer patients provided tissue from their axillary draining lymph nodes. Sequencing was done on a sample of axillary lymph node tissue. These TCRs come from a female donor with breast cancer. Some clones in this sample may be carry-over from other donors' samples.

This clonotype has at least ten counts. The chain combines TRBV12-3 or TRBV12-4 with TRBJ1-5; maybe TRBD1 (5 bases). CDR3 length: 13 residues. V shed 3 bases and J shed 7 bases, with 10 bases lying between them. The CDR3 DNA sequence: TGTGCCAGCAGTTTGACAGTCTCCCAGCCCCAGCATTTT. Its protein is CASSLTVSQPQHF.

V is TRBV4-1 and J is TRBJ1-2; D perhaps matches TRBD1 (5 bases). Germline assignment: CDR1 MGHRA and CDR2 YSYEKL. The V end was cut by 0 bases, the J end by 4 bases, with 9 bases between. The CDR3 length is 14 residues. In DNA, the CDR3 is TGCGCCAGCAGCCAAGAGAGGGGAAGCTATGGCTACACCTTC. Translation: CASSQERGSYGYTF.

In the case of this clonotype: Possible read error: a much larger clone is one base away. The chain links TRBV5-1 to TRBJ2-5, with TRBD2 matching over 9 bases. CDR3 length: 20 residues. Trimming cost V 4 bases and J 9 bases; bases outside gene matches: 28. The germline gives CDR1 SGHRS, CDR2 YFSETQ. DNA for the CDR3: TGCGCCAGCAGCACGTACAGGGGTACCGGGACTAGCCGGAGCTTGGAGGCCCAGTACTTC. Translated, it gives CASSTYRGTGTSRSLEAQYF.

J is TRBJ1-4 and V is TRBV20-1; 8 bases match TRBD1. CDR1 DFQATT and CDR2 SNEGSKA come from the germline V gene (reference sequence). V gave up 3 bases and J gave up 7 bases; unmatched junction bases: 7. This CDR3 spans 14 amino acids. The CDR3 DNA sequence: TGCAGTGCTAGCGGGTACGGGACAGGTGAAAAACTGTTTTTT. Its translation is CSASGYGTGEKLFF.

With respect to this clonotype: A read error may explain this, as a much larger clone is one base away. V and J are TRBV6-5 and TRBJ2-3, with TRBD1 identical over 8 bases. V lost 4 bases and J lost 4; bases outside the gene matches: 7. Germline CDR1 MNHEY, CDR2 SVGAGI. This CDR3 comprises 15 residues. CDR3 amino acids: CASSFGQGRSDTQYF. Written as DNA, the CDR3 is TGTGCCAGCAGTTTTGGACAGGGAAGGTCAGATACGCAGTATTTT.

Regarding this clonotype: This may be a read error: a much more frequent sequence differs by one nucleotide. The chain couples TRBV20-1 to TRBJ2-7, with no clear D. CDR3 length equals 14 residues. V dropped 6 bases and J dropped 6 bases, with 21 bases sitting between them. CDR1 and CDR2 from the germline V gene are DFQATT and SNEGSKA (reference sequence). CDR3 loop: CSAPFLGLTSEQYF. CDR3 coding DNA: TGCAGTGCCCCATTCTTAGGGCTAACCTCCGAGCAGTACTTC.

Concerning this clonotype itself: Germline is not matched at one junction end, which may reflect a read error. The chain uses TRBV20-1 and TRBJ2-7; D perhaps matches TRBD1 (6 bases). Germline CDR1 DFQATT, CDR2 SNEGSKA (reference sequence). The CDR3 contains 13 residues. In DNA, the CDR3 is TGCAGTCCTAGCCAGGGGAACGCCTACGAGCAGTACTTC. Protein product: CSPSQGNAYEQYF.

CDR3 in DNA: TGTGCCAGCAGGGGACAGGGGGCCAAAAACATTCAGTACTTC. It yields the protein CASRGQGAKNIQYF. V is TRBV6-5 and J is TRBJ2-4, with 10 bases that match TRBD1. Germline V gene sequence: CDR1 MNHEY, CDR2 SVGAGI. Trimming at V came to 6 bases and at J to 1 base, leaving 0 bases not matched to a gene. CDR3 length: 14 amino acids.

The chain couples TRBV12-3 or TRBV12-4 to TRBJ1-2, with D maybe TRBD1 (5 bases). V gave up 3 bases and J gave up 13 bases, with 12 bases separating them. CDR3 length: 11 residues. The CDR3 coding sequence is TGTGCCAGCAGTTTCGGGGGGGGGGGCACCTTC. Translation gives CASSFGGGGTF.

Details on this clonotype: Given a much more abundant clone one base away, this may be a read error. The gene calls are TRBV5-4 and TRBJ2-7, with 7 bases that match TRBD1. V trimming: 4 bases; J trimming: 4 bases; junction bases outside the gene matches: 11. The CDR3 has 15 residues. In germline, CDR1 is SGHNT, CDR2 YYREEE (reference sequence). CDR3 sequence (DNA): TGTGCCAGCAGCCACGGCCGGGCCAGGGGGTACGAGCAGTACTTC. It yields the protein CASSHGRARGYEQYF.

This clonotype came up many times. The chain uses TRBV9 and TRBJ2-3; 9 nucleotides agree with TRBD2. CDR3 length: 16 residues. Germline CDR1 is SGDLS and CDR2 is YYNGEE. The J segment lost 3 bases and the V segment lost 3 bases, leaving 8 bases of the junction unmatched. CDR3: CASSGHSGSGTDTQYF. The CDR3 bases are TGTGCCAGCAGCGGTCATAGCGGGAGTGGGACAGATACGCAGTATTTT.

This clonotype has ten or more counts. The CDR3 coding sequence is TGTGCCAGCAGGAAAACAGGGGGCGGCAATCAGCCCCAGCATTTT. It is translated as CASRKTGGGNQPQHF. The chain combines TRBV12-3 or TRBV12-4 with TRBJ1-5, with TRBD1 matching over 9 bases. The J segment lost 2 bases and the V segment lost 6 bases, leaving 5 bases of the junction unmatched. The CDR3 length is 15 residues.

J is TRBJ2-5 and V is TRBV5-1, with 11 bases aligning to TRBD1. CDR1 SGHRS and CDR2 YFSETQ come from the germline V gene. Losses at the gene ends were 0 bases for V and 1 base for J; bases not matched to a gene: 2. The CDR3 consists of 16 residues. CDR3 nucleotide sequence: TGCGCCAGCAGCTTGGGGGACAGGGGGGGCCAAGAGACCCAGTACTTC. The encoded protein is CASSLGDRGGQETQYF.

This clonotype was counted ten times or more. The J gene is TRBJ2-2, the V gene TRBV30; D unclear. CDR1 GTSNPN and CDR2 SVGIG come from the germline V gene (reference sequence). The CDR3 contains 11 residues. The V and J ends lost 2 bases and 4 bases respectively, with 2 bases between them. In DNA, the CDR3 is TGTGCCTGGAGTCCCACCGGGGAGCTGTTTTTT. Translated: CAWSPTGELFF.

With respect to this clonotype: The junction differs from germline at one of its ends, possibly a read error. The chain has TRBV25-1 and TRBJ1-2, with D uncertain. CDR3 size: 11 residues. The germline V gene encodes CDR1 MGHDK and CDR2 SYGVNS. For the CDR3, the DNA is TGTGCCAGCAGTGCTAACTATGGCTGCACCTTC. As protein: CASSANYGCTF.

About this clonotype: This may arise from a read error, as a much more abundant clone is one base away. The V and J genes are TRBV5-1 and TRBJ2-3; 9 bases agree with TRBD2. The CDR3 sequence is 17 residues long. Germline CDR1 SGHRS, CDR2 YFSETQ. The DNA for the CDR3 is TGCGCCGGCAGCCGCGCCGGGGTAGCGGGGGCCACAGATACGCAGTATTTT. It yields the protein CAGSRAGVAGATDTQYF.

The chain joins TRBV6-2 or TRBV6-3 to TRBJ2-1, with D possibly TRBD2 on 6 matching bases. The CDR3 totals 13 residues. CDR1 and CDR2 (germline): MNHEY, SVGEGT. Trimming cost V 5 bases and J 9 bases, with 14 bases left between them. CDR3 region: CASSPGSGVEQFF. As DNA, the CDR3 is TGTGCCAGCAGTCCCGGGTCGGGGGTTGAGCAGTTCTTC.

In this sample, this clonotype turned up many times. The V call is TRBV6-2 or TRBV6-3, the J call TRBJ2-3; D unclear. This CDR3 has 13 amino acids. Germline CDR1 MNHEY, CDR2 SVGEGT. The V end was cut by 6 bases, the J end by 1 base, with 8 bases between. CDR3 DNA: TGTGCCAGCAGCGCCGGGCGCACAGATACGCAGTATTTT. Residues: CASSAGRTDTQYF.

This clonotype was seen at least ten times. This rearrangement joins TRBV6-6 to TRBJ1-5, with D maybe TRBD1 (6 bases). Germline V gene lookup returns CDR1 MNHNY and CDR2 SVGAGI (reference sequence). CDR3 length: 17 amino acids. The V end lost 6 bases, the J end lost 0 bases, and 18 bases lay between the germline ends. DNA for the CDR3: TGTGCCAGCAGCCCCGGGACAAACGATTATAGCAATCAGCCCCAGCATTTT. Translating gives CASSPGTNDYSNQPQHF.

The chain couples TRBV2 to TRBJ1-5, with D possibly TRBD1 on 6 matching bases. The CDR3 length is 14 residues. Trimming took 6 bases from V and 5 from J, leaving 14 bases between them. CDR1 and CDR2 from the germline V gene are SNHLY and FYNNEI. CDR3 bases: TGTGCCAGCAGGGGGAGGGGGGCGTATCAGCCCCAGCATTTT. This sequence encodes CASRGRGAYQPQHF.

This clonotype was observed a handful of times. A much larger clone is a single base away; this may be a read error. The rearrangement links TRBV20-1 to TRBJ2-7, with D perhaps matching TRBD1 (6 bases). The J call may be incorrect, as the DNA end agrees better with TRBJ2-1. From germline, CDR1 is DFQATT and CDR2 SNEGSKA (reference sequence). The CDR3 loop spans 11 amino acids. This chain's CDR3 is CSARTGPEQFF. DNA of the CDR3: TGCAGTGCTAGAACAGGGCCCGAGCAGTTCTTC.

The gene calls are TRBV3-1 and TRBJ2-6; the match to TRBD1 covers 10 bases. Germline assignment: CDR1 LGHDT and CDR2 YNNKEL (reference sequence). J gave up 2 bases and V 1 base, and 11 bases lay outside the gene matches. The CDR3 spans 20 residues. CDR3 nucleotides: TGTGCCAGCAGCCAAGTACGACAGGGGGCGCTTGGACCTGGGGCCAACGTCCTGACTTTC. Its translation: CASSQVRQGALGPGANVLTF.

In its sample, this clonotype was seen many times. This chain uses TRBV7-3 with TRBJ2-1, with no clear D. The CDR3 length is 14 residues. The V and J ends lost 3 bases and 6 bases respectively, with 12 bases between them. Germline V gives CDR1 SGHTA, CDR2 FQGTGA. The CDR3 nucleotides read TGTGCCAGCAGCTTGCTTAATAGTGGCAATGAGCAGTTCTTC. It translates to CASSLLNSGNEQFF.

This clonotype was counted at least ten times. The rearrangement uses TRBV7-3 and TRBJ2-1; 10 bases align to TRBD2. The CDR3 length is 14 residues. Germline V lookup: CDR1 SGHTA, CDR2 FQGTGA. Unmatched junction bases numbered 5, after V lost 5 bases and J lost 7 bases. CDR3 sequence reads: CASSPGGLANEQFF. For the CDR3, the DNA is TGTGCCAGCAGCCCCGGGGGACTAGCGAATGAGCAGTTCTTC.

This clonotype was detected only a few times. The junction departs from germline at one end; a sequencing error may be responsible. This chain uses TRBV20-1 with TRBJ2-5, with D uncertain. Germline CDR1 is DFQATT and CDR2 is SNEGSKA (reference sequence). The CDR3 runs to 11 residues. The CDR3 region is CSARVQETRYF. Here the CDR3 DNA reads TGCAGTGCTAGGGTTCAAGAGACCCGGTACTTC.